The entry that follows covers one TCR beta chain sequence. This entry belongs to a study of shared clonotypes between healthy human individuals. Study-wide context: Ranging from 18 to 49 in age, donors were a couple of women and a few men.

Germline CDR1 and CDR2: GTSNPN and SVGIG (reference sequence). There are 13 residues in the CDR3. The assay was immunoSEQ multiplex PCR, and TCRdb's table has in-frame clones only and misses some. The table shows 2 million to 3 million clones, with 93% occurring only once. The V and J genes are TRBV30 and TRBJ2-5; 7 bases fit TRBD1. The end of the DNA fits TRBJ2-7 better, so the J call may be wrong. The sample was naive CD4+ T cells from PBMCs. Noted subset: CD45RA+ positively selected. The receptor was derived from a man between 18 and 29 years old in good health. Some clones in this sample may be carry-over from other donors' samples. DNA of the CDR3: TGTGCCTGGAGTGTAAACAGGGGACGCGAGCAGTACTTC. Translating gives CAWSVNRGREQYF.